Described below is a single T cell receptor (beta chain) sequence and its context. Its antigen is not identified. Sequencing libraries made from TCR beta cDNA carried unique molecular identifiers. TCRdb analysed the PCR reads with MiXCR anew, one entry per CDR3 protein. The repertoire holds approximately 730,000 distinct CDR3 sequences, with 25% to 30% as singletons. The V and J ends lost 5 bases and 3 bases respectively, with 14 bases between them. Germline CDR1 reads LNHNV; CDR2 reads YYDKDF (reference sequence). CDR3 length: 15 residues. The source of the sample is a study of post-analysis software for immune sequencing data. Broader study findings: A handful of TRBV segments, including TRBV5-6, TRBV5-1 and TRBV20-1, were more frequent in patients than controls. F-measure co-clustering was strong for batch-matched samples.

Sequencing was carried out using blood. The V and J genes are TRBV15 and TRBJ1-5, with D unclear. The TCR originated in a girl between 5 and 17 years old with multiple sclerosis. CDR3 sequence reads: CATSLAGEPNQPQHF. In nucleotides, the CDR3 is TGTGCCACCAGCCTAGCCGGGGAACCCAATCAGCCCCAGCATTTT.